This T cell receptor (beta chain) emerged from a study of cytomegalovirus exposure and HLA in healthy donors. Study-level findings and limits: The study recorded some 160 TCR beta chains that were cytomegalovirus-associated.

The PCR contained 60 Vbeta and 13 Jbeta primers. Some clones are missing from TCRdb's copy, which holds only in-frame ones; the method was immunoSEQ multiplex PCR. Of about 140,000 clones listed, approximately 85% were seen once; the top ten hold just over 8%. The V gene lost 3 bases and the J gene lost 5 bases, with 6 bases spanning the gap. The CDR3 runs to 12 residues. Germline CDR1 and CDR2: SGHAT and FQNNGV. Notes on this clone: The antigen is unknown.

The chain has TRBV11-2 and TRBJ2-3, with D unresolved. This receptor was taken from a woman aged 50 to 65 in good health and CMV-seropositive. Sequences were obtained from PBMCs. The CDR3 loop is CASSFFGDTQYF. As DNA, the CDR3 is TGTGCCAGCAGCTTTTTCGGAGATACGCAGTATTTT. Using reference TRBV11-2 and TRBJ2-3 for the parts outside the CDR3, the full variable domain is EAGVAQSPRYKIIEKRQSVAFWCNPISGHATLYWYQQILGQGPKLLIQFQNNGVVDDSQLPKDRFSAERLKGVDSTLKIQPAKLEDSAVYLCASSFFGDTQYFGPGTRLTVL.